One and the same sample provided the 22 T cell receptor beta chains below, sequenced in a study of cytotoxic CD8 clonotypes in ibrutinib-treated CLL. The repertoire was sequenced with immunoSEQ multiplex PCR; TCRdb's copy has only in-frame clones and lacks some. The data hold some 98,000 clones, with around four fifths observed a single time. The sample consisted of PBMCs, taken after 12 months of ibrutinib treatment. The receptors here all came from a human donor with chronic lymphocytic leukemia.

The rearrangement links TRBV6-5 to TRBJ1-6; possibly TRBD1 for D (5 bases). The CDR3 has 14 amino acids. Germline CDR1 reads MNHEY; CDR2 reads SVGAGI. The V end lost 8 bases, the J end lost 9 bases, and 17 bases lay between the germline ends. CDR3 nucleotide sequence: TGTGCCAGCCGGAACCAGGGTAGGGGTTCACCCCTCCACTTT. Its protein product is CASRNQGRGSPLHF.

V usage is TRBV5-1 and J usage is TRBJ1-3; 9 positions match TRBD1. The CDR3 spans 16 residues. The germline V gene encodes CDR1 SGHRS and CDR2 YFSETQ. Trimming took 5 bases from V and 0 from J; bases not matched to a gene: 6. Here the CDR3 reads CASSRDRASSGNTIYF. Here the CDR3 DNA reads TGCGCCAGCAGTAGGGACAGGGCGTCCTCTGGAAACACCATATATTTT.

A single count supports this clone. The V and J genes are TRBV11-1 and TRBJ2-1; D possibly corresponds to TRBD1 (6 bases). Trimming left V 7 bases short and J 7 bases short, with 17 bases between. The length of the CDR3 is 14 residues. Germline V lookup: CDR1 SGHAT, CDR2 FQDESV (reference sequence). Written as DNA, the CDR3 is TGTGCCAGCAAACCCGGGCTGGGGGCTAATGAGCAGTTCTTC. It encodes CASKPGLGANEQFF.

The chain joins TRBV2 to TRBJ2-3; D might be TRBD2 (5 bases). V lost 6 bases and J lost 2, with 6 bases in between. Germline V gene lookup returns CDR1 SNHLY and CDR2 FYNNEI. CDR3 length: 12 amino acids. The CDR3 bases are TGTGCCAGCAGCCGGGACACAGATACGCAGTATTTT. It translates to CASSRDTDTQYF.

The count of this clone is one. At one end the junction does not follow the germline gene, possibly because of a read error. CDR3 sequence: CASSPGGAGGPRHAF. The CDR3 DNA reads TGTGCCAGCAGCCCAGGGGGTGCGGGGGGACCACGGCATGCCTTC. V and J are TRBV7-6 and TRBJ2-7; D is possibly TRBD2 (8 bases). Germline CDR1 is SGHVS and CDR2 is FNYEAQ. The CDR3 has 15 amino acids.

Concerning this clone: A read error may produce the germline difference seen at one junction end. The rearrangement uses TRBV7-7 and TRBJ2-3, with TRBD2 matching 13 bases. The CDR3 sequence is 16 residues long. Germline V CDR1 and CDR2: SSHAT, FNYEAQ (reference sequence). The CDR3 nucleotides read TGTGCTAGCAGCGTGGGACTAGCGGGGCGCACAGATACGCAGTATTTT. Translated: CASSVGLAGRTDTQYF.

The genes are TRBV19 and TRBJ1-2, with TRBD1 identical over 9 bases. V trimming: 1 base; J trimming: 5 bases; junction bases outside the gene matches: 5. Per the germline V gene, CDR1 is LNHDA and CDR2 is SQIVND (reference sequence). This CDR3 has 15 amino acids. The CDR3 loop is CASSIGGDRAYGYTF. The CDR3 region has the DNA TGTGCCAGTAGTATAGGCGGGGACAGGGCATATGGCTACACCTTC. The full variable domain, with the rest looked up from reference TRBV19 and TRBJ1-2, is DGGITQSPKYLFRKEGQNVTLSCEQNLNHDAMYWYRQDPGQGLRLIYYSQIVNDFQKGDIAEGYSVSREKKESFPLTVTSAQKNPTAFYLCASSIGGDRAYGYTFGSGTRLTVV.

V usage is TRBV6-1 and J usage is TRBJ2-7; D not resolved. The CDR3 loop spans 14 amino acids. From germline, CDR1 is MNHNS and CDR2 SASEGT. V was shortened by 10 bases and J by 0 bases, with 16 bases between the two germline ends. The CDR3 coding sequence is TGTGCCACCACAGACCGGACCTCCTCCTACGAGCAGTACTTC. Protein product: CATTDRTSSYEQYF.

This sequence joins TRBV6-5 and TRBJ1-3; D is unclear. The CDR3 has 14 amino acids. The germline gives CDR1 MNHEY, CDR2 SVGAGI. Trimming took 6 bases from V and 0 from J, leaving 9 bases between them. CDR3 in amino acids: CASRGSHSGNTIYF. Written as DNA, the CDR3 is TGTGCCAGCAGGGGCAGCCACTCTGGAAACACCATATATTTT.

V and J are TRBV29-1 and TRBJ2-1; no reliable D call. Germline V lookup: CDR1 SQVTM, CDR2 ANQGSEA. This CDR3 is 13 amino acids long. V lost 0 bases and J 0 bases, leaving 3 bases between the germline ends. The CDR3 DNA is TGCAGCGTTGAAGAAACCTCCTACAATGAGCAGTTCTTC. Its protein is CSVEETSYNEQFF.

This clone was observed once. The chain is built from TRBV6-6 and TRBJ2-7; maybe TRBD2 (6 bases). CDR3 length equals 12 residues. Germline CDR1 is MNHNY and CDR2 is SVGAGI (reference sequence). V lost 6 bases and J 12 bases, leaving 18 bases between the germline ends. CDR3 sequence: CASRTLGREWYF. The CDR3 DNA sequence: TGTGCCAGCAGGACACTAGGACGGGAGTGGTACTTC.

This clone came up a few times. The chain carries TRBV6-1 and TRBJ1-6; no firm D call. The CDR3 totals 13 residues. The V gene lost 6 bases and the J gene lost 6 bases, with 9 bases spanning the gap. Per the germline V gene, CDR1 is MNHNS and CDR2 is SASEGT. In DNA, the CDR3 is TGTGCCAGCAGGGGTCATTCTAATTCACCCCTCCACTTT. It is translated as CASRGHSNSPLHF.

This clone appeared a single time. The CDR3 sequence is CAISSDSNTEAFF. The DNA of the CDR3 is TGTGCCATCAGCAGCGACAGCAACACTGAAGCTTTCTTT. The chain recombines TRBV10-3 with TRBJ1-1, with D possibly TRBD1 on 5 matching bases. Trimming removed 6 bases from V and 2 bases from J, with 10 bases in between. Germline loops: CDR1 ENHRY, CDR2 SYGVKD. This CDR3 has 13 amino acids.

This chain connects TRBV5-6 to TRBJ2-7; D is unresolved. With 1 base removed from V and 0 bases from J, the gap between germline ends came to 8 bases. CDR1 is SGHDT, CDR2 YYEEEE, per germline. This CDR3 contains 14 residues. The CDR3 sequence: CASSLTFSSYEQYF. The DNA for the CDR3 is TGTGCCAGCAGCTTGACCTTTAGCTCCTACGAGCAGTACTTC. Complete variable domain (other parts from reference TRBV5-6 and TRBJ2-7): DAGVTQSPTHLIKTRGQQVTLRCSPKSGHDTVSWYQQALGQGPQFIFQYYEEEERQRGNFPDRFSGHQFPNYSSELNVNALLLGDSALYLCASSLTFSSYEQYFGPGTRLTVT.

The J gene is TRBJ1-5, the V gene TRBV30, with unresolved D. Between the trimmed V and J ends, which lost 0 bases and 4 bases, there was a span of 4 bases. The germline gives CDR1 GTSNPN, CDR2 SVGIG (reference sequence). This CDR3 is 12 amino acids long. The CDR3 is CAWSVGNQPQHF. The CDR3 DNA sequence: TGTGCCTGGAGTGTAGGGAATCAGCCCCAGCATTTT.

This chain connects TRBV9 to TRBJ2-2; D not certain. Germline loops: CDR1 SGDLS, CDR2 YYNGEE. V lost 3 bases to trimming and J lost 4 bases, with 13 bases between them. There are 15 residues in the CDR3. In DNA form, the CDR3 reads TGTGCCAGCAGCGGCAAAACCTCTAGCACCGGGGAGCTGTTTTTT. This gives the protein CASSGKTSSTGELFF.

This rearrangement joins TRBV10-3 to TRBJ2-6; TRBD1 matches at 9 bases. The V gene end was trimmed by 5 bases and the J gene end by 2 bases; junction bases not matched to a gene: 7. CDR1 and CDR2 from the germline V gene are ENHRY and SYGVKD. The CDR3 sequence is 17 residues long. The CDR3 region is CAISQRQGVTGANVLTF. CDR3 DNA sequence: TGTGCCATCAGTCAGAGACAGGGGGTCACTGGGGCCAACGTCCTGACTTTC.

The chain recombines TRBV5-1 with TRBJ2-1, with a possible D match to TRBD1 (6 bases). The CDR3 runs 17 residues. Germline V CDR1 and CDR2: SGHRS, YFSETQ. The V and J ends lost 6 bases and 0 bases respectively, with 19 bases between them. The CDR3 here is CASKPTPRTVSYNEQFF. The CDR3 coding sequence is TGCGCCAGCAAACCTACCCCGAGGACAGTCTCCTACAATGAGCAGTTCTTC.

CDR3 bases: TGTGCCAGCAGCCCCGGGACAGGGAAAGATACGCAGTATTTT. This encodes CASSPGTGKDTQYF. The chain links TRBV5-6 to TRBJ2-3; 9 positions agree with TRBD1. The CDR3 is 14 residues long. Germline V gene data show CDR1 as SGHDT and CDR2 as YYEEEE. Losses at the gene ends were 4 bases for V and 5 bases for J; bases not matched to a gene: 5.

Here the CDR3 reads CASSVAAGSYEQYF. DNA of the CDR3: TGTGCCAGCAGCGTAGCAGCGGGGAGCTACGAGCAGTACTTC. The genes are TRBV9 and TRBJ2-7; 7 nucleotides agree with TRBD2. V lost 0 bases to trimming and J lost 3 bases; unmatched junction nucleotides: 3. Germline V lookup: CDR1 SGDLS, CDR2 YYNGEE. The CDR3 totals 14 residues.

The chain uses TRBV15 and TRBJ1-3; a weak D match, TRBD1 (5 bases). The germline V and J ends were trimmed by 5 bases and 0 bases, with 20 bases remaining between them. Germline loops: CDR1 LNHNV, CDR2 YYDKDF (reference sequence). CDR3 length equals 18 residues. The CDR3 loop reads CATSSSRGGARSGNTIYF. CDR3 DNA sequence: TGTGCCACCAGCTCAAGCCGGGGTGGGGCCCGCTCTGGAAACACCATATATTTT.

The chain joins TRBV5-1 to TRBJ1-4; unclear D gene. Germline lookup yields CDR1 SGHRS and CDR2 YFSETQ. V was clipped by 4 bases and J by 7 bases, with 20 bases between them. The CDR3 has 16 amino acids. This chain's CDR3 is CASSPQPTLEGEKLFF. The CDR3 DNA follows: TGCGCCAGCAGCCCCCAGCCTACGTTGGAGGGTGAAAAACTGTTTTTT.